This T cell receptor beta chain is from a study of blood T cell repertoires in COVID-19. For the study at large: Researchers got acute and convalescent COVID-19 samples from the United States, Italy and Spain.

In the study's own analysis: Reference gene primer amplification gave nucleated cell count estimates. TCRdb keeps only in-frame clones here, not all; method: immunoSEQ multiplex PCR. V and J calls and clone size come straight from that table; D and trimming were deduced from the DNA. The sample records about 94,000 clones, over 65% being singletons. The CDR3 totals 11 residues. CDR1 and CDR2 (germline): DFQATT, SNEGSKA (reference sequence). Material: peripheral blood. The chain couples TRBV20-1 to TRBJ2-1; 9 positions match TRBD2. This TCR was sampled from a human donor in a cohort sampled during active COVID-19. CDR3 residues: CAGGGNNEQFF. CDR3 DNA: TGCGCGGGGGGGGGAAACAATGAGCAGTTCTTC.